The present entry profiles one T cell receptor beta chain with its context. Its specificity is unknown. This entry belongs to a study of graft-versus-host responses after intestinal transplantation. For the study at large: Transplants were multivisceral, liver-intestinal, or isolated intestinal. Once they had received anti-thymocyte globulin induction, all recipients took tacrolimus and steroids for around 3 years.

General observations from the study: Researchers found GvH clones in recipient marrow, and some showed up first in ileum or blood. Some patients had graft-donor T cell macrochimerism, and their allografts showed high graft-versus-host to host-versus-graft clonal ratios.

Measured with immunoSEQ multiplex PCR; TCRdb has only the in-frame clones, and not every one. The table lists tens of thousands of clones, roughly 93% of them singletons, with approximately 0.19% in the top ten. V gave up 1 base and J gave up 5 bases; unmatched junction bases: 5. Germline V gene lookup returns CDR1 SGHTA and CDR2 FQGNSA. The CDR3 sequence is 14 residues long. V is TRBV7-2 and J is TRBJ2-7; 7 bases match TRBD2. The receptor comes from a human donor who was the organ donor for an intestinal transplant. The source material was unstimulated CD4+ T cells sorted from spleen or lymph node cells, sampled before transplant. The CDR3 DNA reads TGTGCCAGCAGCTTAGTCCGGGGGGAAGACGAGCAGTACTTC. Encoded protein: CASSLVRGEDEQYF.